What follows are 17 T cell receptor beta chains derived from one specimen sequenced in a study of beta chain features in type 1 diabetes. All of the isolated RNA was reverse transcribed, so expressed TCRB transcripts were sequenced. Sequencing was performed with immunoSEQ multiplex PCR; in TCRdb, only in-frame clones are kept and a portion is missing. The repertoire includes 38,000 or so clones, roughly two thirds of them detected once, and 2% to 2.5% sits in the top ten. The sequenced sample was Tregs from blood. The receptor set was obtained from a woman younger than 45 in good health.

V is TRBV18 and J is TRBJ2-4; D is unresolved. The germline V and J ends were trimmed by 0 bases and 0 bases, with 6 bases remaining between them. The CDR3 covers 15 residues. The germline CDR1 and CDR2 sequences are KGHSH and LQKENI. CDR3 coding DNA: TGTGCCAGCTCACCACCACTCCTAGCCAAAAACATTCAGTACTTC. Protein product: CASSPPLLAKNIQYF.

CDR3: CASGTADTQYF. CDR3 nucleotides: TGTGCCAGCGGCACAGCAGATACGCAGTATTTT. The chain combines TRBV5-6 with TRBJ2-3; D not resolved. Germline assignment: CDR1 SGHDT and CDR2 YYEEEE. Deletions cut 7 bases from V and 4 bases from J, with 7 bases between. The CDR3 is made up of 11 amino acids.

The CDR3 region is CASTMGHYSNQPQHF. Written as DNA, the CDR3 is TGTGCCAGTACCATGGGACATTATAGCAATCAGCCCCAGCATTTT. This chain joins TRBV19 and TRBJ1-5, with D possibly matching TRBD1 (6 bases). V lost 7 bases and J 0 bases, leaving 13 bases between the germline ends. Germline CDR1 and CDR2: LNHDA and SQIVND (reference sequence). The CDR3 is 15 amino acids.

This chain uses TRBV4-1 with TRBJ2-7; possible D gene TRBD1, 6 bases. This CDR3 spans 14 amino acids. CDR1 and CDR2 (germline): MGHRA, YSYEKL. The V end lost 2 bases, the J end lost 6 bases, and 14 bases lay between the germline ends. As DNA, the CDR3 is TGCGCCAGCAGCCAAACCGACAGGTTTCCCGAGCAGTACTTC. As protein: CASSQTDRFPEQYF.

The V call is TRBV7-2, the J call TRBJ2-5; tentative D call: TRBD2 (7 bases). This CDR3 spans 14 amino acids. Trimming pared 10 bases from V and 3 bases from J, leaving 18 bases between. Germline assignment: CDR1 SGHTA and CDR2 FQGNSA. Here the CDR3 reads CATRPGGGKETQYF. The CDR3 nucleotides read TGTGCCACTCGCCCGGGGGGCGGAAAAGAGACCCAGTACTTC.

This clone was detected once. CDR3 sequence (DNA): TGTGCCAGCTCACCACCGGGGACTAGCGGGAGAAGGAATGAGCAGTTCTTC. As protein: CASSPPGTSGRRNEQFF. The chain employs TRBV18 and TRBJ2-1, with 14 bases aligning to TRBD2. Germline CDR1 KGHSH, CDR2 LQKENI. The CDR3 totals 17 residues. J gave up 7 bases and V 0 bases, and 5 bases lay outside the gene matches.

This chain joins TRBV9 and TRBJ1-2; D perhaps matches TRBD1 (6 bases). Between the trimmed V and J ends, which lost 5 bases and 7 bases, there was a span of 12 bases. CDR1 SGDLS and CDR2 YYNGEE come from the germline V gene. The CDR3 is 12 amino acids. CDR3 DNA: TGTGCCAGCAGTTCGGGACACATTGGCTACACCTTC. Amino acids: CASSSGHIGYTF.

This clone was seen only once. The V gene is TRBV7-2, the J gene TRBJ2-1; D ambiguous. CDR3 length: 13 residues. The germline V gene encodes CDR1 SGHTA and CDR2 FQGNSA. V lost 0 bases to trimming and J lost 5 bases, with 5 bases between them. The CDR3 here is CASSLASDNEQFF. CDR3 in DNA: TGTGCCAGCAGCTTAGCTTCAGACAATGAGCAGTTCTTC.

The J gene is TRBJ2-1, the V gene TRBV28; the D gene is possibly TRBD2 (6 bases). The germline gives CDR1 MDHEN, CDR2 SYDVKM. V lost 8 bases and J 2 bases, leaving 16 bases between the germline ends. The CDR3 totals 15 residues. CDR3 nucleotide sequence: TGTGCCAGCTCTCGGTACCAGCGGGCCTACAATGAGCAGTTCTTC. Amino acid sequence: CASSRYQRAYNEQFF.

In this sample, this clone turned up a few times. The rearrangement joins TRBV29-1 to TRBJ1-3, with D tentatively TRBD1 (6 bases). V was trimmed by 7 bases and J by 0 bases, leaving 13 bases between them. Germline V CDR1 and CDR2: SQVTM, ANQGSEA. The CDR3 has 14 residues. The CDR3 DNA reads as TGCAGCGCCGGGACACTGGGCTCTGGAAACACCATATATTTT. This codes for CSAGTLGSGNTIYF.

The CDR3 sequence is CSAGQGGFGGELFF. The CDR3 DNA sequence: TGCAGCGCCGGACAGGGGGGCTTCGGCGGGGAGCTGTTTTTT. The V and J genes are TRBV29-1 and TRBJ2-2, with 10 positions matching TRBD1. This CDR3 has 14 amino acids. V shed 7 bases, J shed 7 bases, and the junction held 9 bases outside the gene matches. Germline V gives CDR1 SQVTM, CDR2 ANQGSEA.

The table lists this clone with a few counts. The chain has TRBV18 and TRBJ2-5; 10 bases fit TRBD1. The J call may be wrong; the DNA end is better matched by TRBJ2-7. The CDR3 length is 13 residues. From germline, CDR1 is KGHSH and CDR2 LQKENI. DNA for the CDR3: TGTGCCAGCTCACGGGACAGGGGAGACGAGCAGTACTTC. Translation gives CASSRDRGDEQYF.

This clone was observed a few times. J is TRBJ1-4 and V is TRBV7-2; the D is unclear. Germline values: CDR1 SGHTA, CDR2 FQGNSA. Trimming removed 1 base from V and 7 bases from J, with 4 bases in between. The CDR3 contains 12 residues. Written as DNA, the CDR3 is TGTGCCAGCAGCTTAGAGAGTGAAAAACTGTTTTTT. Protein: CASSLESEKLFF.

This clone was found once. This rearrangement joins TRBV7-8 to TRBJ2-5, with 7 bases lining up with TRBD2. The CDR3 has 16 amino acids. Germline CDR1 and CDR2: SGHVS and FQNEAQ. Unmatched junction bases numbered 12, after V lost 5 bases and J lost 3 bases. The CDR3 protein is CASSLRHREVKETQYF. DNA for the CDR3: TGTGCCAGCAGCCTAAGACATCGGGAGGTAAAAGAGACCCAGTACTTC. Filled out from reference TRBV7-8 and TRBJ2-5, the complete variable domain reads GAGVSQSPRYKVAKRGQDVALRCDPISGHVSLFWYQQALGQGPEFLTYFQNEAQLDKSGLPSDRFFAERPEGSVSTLKIQRTQQEDSAVYLCASSLRHREVKETQYFGPGTRLLVL.

This clone was detected once. The rearrangement links TRBV9 to TRBJ1-5; D is perhaps TRBD1 (5 bases). V lost 0 bases and J lost 5, with 12 bases in between. Germline V gives CDR1 SGDLS, CDR2 YYNGEE. The CDR3 extends over 15 amino acids. The CDR3 protein is CASSVGRDRDQPQHF. CDR3 coding DNA: TGTGCCAGCAGCGTAGGCAGGGATCGGGATCAGCCCCAGCATTTT.

CDR3 region: CASPTGTDEQFF. The CDR3 nucleotides are TGTGCCTCCCCGACTGGAACCGATGAGCAGTTCTTC. The chain uses TRBV6-1 and TRBJ2-1; D gene ambiguous. The CDR3 covers 12 residues. CDR1 is MNHNS, CDR2 SASEGT, per germline. Trimming pared 11 bases from V and 8 bases from J, leaving 16 bases between.

This chain links TRBV4-1 with TRBJ1-4; 9 nucleotides agree with TRBD1. The junction had 6 bases not matched to a gene; V was cut back by 6 bases and J by 7 bases. Germline CDR1 reads MGHRA; CDR2 reads YSYEKL. The CDR3 sequence is 14 residues long. The CDR3 is CASRLTGGSEKLFF. CDR3 nucleotides: TGCGCCAGCAGACTAACAGGGGGCAGTGAAAAACTGTTTTTT.